Presented here are 4 T cell receptor beta chains from one specimen sequenced in a study of CXCR3-negative and CXCR3-positive naive CD8 T cells. For these receptors, no antigen is known. General study results and limits: Researchers report that CXCR3-positive naive cells carry more hydrophobic TRB CDR3s than CXCR3-negative naive cells.

The libraries of TRB cDNA were constructed through 5' RACE using UMI labels. From the 5' RACE reads, TCRdb lists one entry per CDR3 protein and no DNA. The sample totals roughly 110,000 distinct CDR3 sequences. What was sequenced was naive CXCR3+ CD8+ T cells from blood. The subset here: CD45RO-CCR7+CD27+CD95- naive CD8+ T cells expressing CXCR3 (TNR3+). These receptors were taken from a human donor in good health. Some clones in this sample may be carry-over from other donors' samples.

The chain links TRBV6-5 to TRBJ2-5; TCRdb designates TRBD1, a call that cannot be tested without DNA. This CDR3 is built from 13 residues. In germline, CDR1 is MNHEY, CDR2 SVGAGI. CDR3 region: CASRRTIQETQYF.

The J gene is TRBJ2-3, the V gene TRBV4-2. The CDR3 contains 14 residues. CDR1 LGHNA and CDR2 YNFKEQ come from the germline V gene. This CDR3 reads CASSQGSELGTQYF.

The chain has TRBV6-5 and TRBJ2-1; lacking DNA, the TRBD2 call made by TCRdb goes unchecked. Germline V gene sequence: CDR1 MNHEY, CDR2 SVGAGI. This CDR3 spans 16 amino acids. The CDR3 spells CASSYSGSERYNEQFF.

This rearrangement joins TRBV6-2 or TRBV6-3 to TRBJ2-7. CDR1 MNHEY and CDR2 SVGEGT come from the germline V gene. This CDR3 is 15 amino acids long. CDR3 protein: CASSYSGSAAAEQYF.